This T cell receptor (beta chain) came from a study of response to subunit inactivated influenza vaccine. Study results and limitations: Authors suggested each seasonal influenza vaccination recruits few new T cells.

V was pared by 8 bases and J by 2 bases, with 2 bases of the junction left unmatched. This CDR3 has 13 residues. This clonotype occurred a few times. The antigen remains undetermined. TCRdb fed the RT-PCR reads into MiXCR, producing one record per CDR3 protein. The sample holds 700,000 to 900,000 distinct CDR3 sequences, approximately 22% seen once. This clonotype originated in a man between 45 and 60 years old who received an inactivated influenza vaccine. The chain joins TRBV12-3 or TRBV12-4 to TRBJ2-3; 9 nucleotides match TRBD1. The sample here was PBMCs from blood, taken 5 days after vaccination. In DNA, the CDR3 is TGTGCCAGCGGGGACAGGGTCACAGATACGCAGTATTTT. Its translation is CASGDRVTDTQYF.